This passage covers 29 T cell receptor beta chains from one sample sequenced in a study of T-cell reconstitution after alpha-beta-depleted transplantation in children. Using unique molecular identifiers, the investigators prepared the TCRbeta library. Each CDR3 protein is one row after TCRdb ran MiXCR on the PCR reads. The sample lists a few hundred thousand distinct CDR3 sequences; roughly a tenth were seen once. The specimen comprised PBMCs, sampled before TCRalphabeta/CD19-depleted stem cell transplant. Receptor source: a boy younger than two with acute myeloid leukemia, due to receive a stem cell transplant.

The J gene is TRBJ1-6, the V gene TRBV2, with a tentative D call TRBD1 (5 bases). Germline loops: CDR1 SNHLY, CDR2 FYNNEI. V lost 9 bases to trimming and J lost 0 bases, with 9 bases between them. The CDR3 runs to 14 residues. DNA for the CDR3: TGTGCCAGGGGACCGCCCTCCTATAATTCACCCCTCCACTTT. This translates into CARGPPSYNSPLHF.

This clonotype came up many times. The gene calls are TRBV19 and TRBJ1-5; D is unclear. Germline V gene lookup returns CDR1 LNHDA and CDR2 SQIVND (reference sequence). The CDR3 length is 15 residues. Trimming removed 4 bases from V and 3 bases from J, with 13 bases in between. The CDR3 region is CASSTVNTVNQPQHF. Written as DNA, the CDR3 is TGTGCCAGTAGTACCGTGAACACAGTCAATCAGCCCCAGCATTTT.

This clonotype was found a few times. This sequence joins TRBV30 and TRBJ2-1; 10 bases fit TRBD1. The CDR3 runs to 13 residues. The germline CDR1 and CDR2 sequences are GTSNPN and SVGIG (reference sequence). The CDR3 reads CAAGTGAYNEQFF. The CDR3 DNA reads TGTGCGGCCGGGACAGGGGCCTACAATGAGCAGTTCTTC.

This clonotype was counted ten times or more. An end of the junction differs from the germline gene, which may be a read error. This chain connects TRBV4-2 to TRBJ2-3; 7 nucleotides match TRBD2. The CDR3 has 16 residues. CDR1 and CDR2 from the germline V gene are LGHNA and YNFKEQ. CDR3 coding DNA: TGTGCCAGCAGCAAAGAAGGTCCACGGGGGGCAGATACGCAGTATTTT. It yields the protein CASSKEGPRGADTQYF.

This clonotype was picked up a small number of times. The chain couples TRBV28 to TRBJ1-3, with 9 bases lining up with TRBD1. This CDR3 spans 14 amino acids. J gave up 2 bases and V 9 bases, and 5 bases lay outside the gene matches. Germline CDR1 and CDR2: MDHEN and SYDVKM. CDR3 loop: CASNRGLAGNTIYF. CDR3 sequence (DNA): TGTGCCAGTAACAGGGGGCTGGCTGGAAACACCATATATTTT.

This clonotype was seen repeatedly, ten times or more. The J gene is TRBJ2-1, the V gene TRBV29-1, with TRBD2 matching over 9 bases. The ends lost 8 bases at V and 5 bases at J; junction bases unmatched: 10. The CDR3 covers 14 residues. CDR1 SQVTM and CDR2 ANQGSEA come from the germline V gene. The CDR3 loop reads CSSWVAGVDNEQFF. In DNA form, the CDR3 reads TGCAGCTCATGGGTAGCGGGAGTAGACAATGAGCAGTTCTTC.

V gene TRBV9 combines with J gene TRBJ2-1; TRBD2 agrees at 9 bases. Losses at the gene ends were 3 bases for V and 0 bases for J; bases not matched to a gene: 13. Germline values: CDR1 SGDLS, CDR2 YYNGEE. This CDR3 region has 19 residues. Here the CDR3 DNA reads TGTGCCAGCAGCGCAAGGATGGGGGAGCGGGAGGTCTCCTACAATGAGCAGTTCTTC. Amino acid sequence: CASSARMGEREVSYNEQFF.

This clonotype was recorded many times. This chain uses TRBV28 with TRBJ1-1; D is ambiguous. CDR1 and CDR2 (germline): MDHEN, SYDVKM. The CDR3 runs to 13 residues. V lost 4 bases to trimming and J lost 0 bases, with 6 bases between them. CDR3 in amino acids: CASSSGMNTEAFF. For the CDR3, the DNA is TGTGCCAGCAGTTCCGGGATGAACACTGAAGCTTTCTTT.

In this sample, this clonotype turned up many times. J is TRBJ2-3 and V is TRBV29-1, with D possibly matching TRBD2 (5 bases). CDR3 length: 15 residues. CDR1 and CDR2 from the germline V gene are SQVTM and ANQGSEA. Trimming stripped 4 bases from V and 1 base from J, with 15 bases between. The CDR3 coding sequence is TGCAGCGTTGGCCCCGACTATCTAGGCACAGATACGCAGTATTTT. Its protein is CSVGPDYLGTDTQYF.

The table lists this clonotype with many counts. V is TRBV12-3 or TRBV12-4 and J is TRBJ2-1; 10 nucleotides agree with TRBD2. The CDR3 consists of 15 residues. V trimming: 2 bases; J trimming: 7 bases; junction bases outside the gene matches: 5. CDR3 nucleotide sequence: TGTGCCAGCAGTTTATCTAGCGGGAGTCGGAATGAGCAGTTCTTC. This gives the protein CASSLSSGSRNEQFF.

This clonotype showed up many times. The chain couples TRBV9 to TRBJ1-5; maybe TRBD1 (6 bases). The CDR3 is made up of 15 amino acids. V was cut by 0 bases and J by 5 bases, with 12 bases left in between. Germline V CDR1 and CDR2: SGDLS, YYNGEE. Written as DNA, the CDR3 is TGTGCCAGCAGCGTAGGTACAGGGCAGGATCAGCCCCAGCATTTT. Amino acid sequence: CASSVGTGQDQPQHF.

This clonotype was observed at least ten times. This chain joins TRBV7-2 and TRBJ1-1; a weak D match, TRBD1 (5 bases). Germline V gives CDR1 SGHTA, CDR2 FQGNSA. This CDR3 is 15 amino acids long. With 5 bases removed from V and 0 bases from J, the gap between germline ends came to 13 bases. The chain's CDR3 is CASSAGRSMNTEAFF. CDR3 nucleotide sequence: TGTGCCAGCAGCGCGGGACGGTCCATGAACACTGAAGCTTTCTTT.

The sample holds many counts of this clonotype. V gene TRBV28 combines with J gene TRBJ2-2, with D perhaps matching TRBD1 (6 bases). CDR1 and CDR2 from the germline V gene are MDHEN and SYDVKM. The CDR3 is 15 residues long. V lost 2 bases and J 3 bases, leaving 10 bases between the germline ends. The DNA of the CDR3 is TGTGCCAGCAGTTTAGGGGGCGCTGACACCGGGGAGCTGTTTTTT. Translating it yields CASSLGGADTGELFF. The full variable domain, its missing parts supplied by reference TRBV28 and TRBJ2-2, is DVKVTQSSRYLVKRTGEKVFLECVQDMDHENMFWYRQDPGLGLRLIYFSYDVKMKEKGDIPEGYSVSREKKERFSLILESASTNQTSMYLCASSLGGADTGELFFGEGSRLTVL.

This chain connects TRBV15 to TRBJ2-3, with unresolved D. The CDR3 runs 12 residues. The V and J ends lost 0 bases and 5 bases respectively, with 3 bases between them. CDR1 and CDR2 from the germline V gene are LNHNV and YYDKDF (reference sequence). CDR3 amino acids: CATSRDRDTQYF. The CDR3, as DNA: TGTGCCACCAGCAGAGACCGAGATACGCAGTATTTT.

This clonotype was recorded many times. The rearrangement uses TRBV10-3 and TRBJ2-5, with a weak D call TRBD2 (6 bases). There are 15 residues in the CDR3. V shed 2 bases and J shed 3 bases, with 13 bases lying between them. Per germline, CDR1 ENHRY and CDR2 SYGVKD. The CDR3 spells CAISEGREEEETQYF. The CDR3, as DNA: TGTGCCATCAGTGAGGGCAGGGAGGAGGAAGAGACCCAGTACTTC.

This clonotype was recorded at least ten times. The rearrangement uses TRBV6-5 and TRBJ2-6; 7 positions match TRBD1. Germline lookup yields CDR1 MNHEY and CDR2 SVGAGI. The CDR3 is 17 amino acids. J lost 0 bases, V lost 1 base, and 3 bases had no gene match. CDR3 sequence reads: CASSYWDSSSGANVLTF. For the CDR3, the DNA is TGTGCCAGCAGTTACTGGGACAGTAGCTCTGGGGCCAACGTCCTGACTTTC.

This clonotype came up many times. This rearrangement joins TRBV11-3 to TRBJ2-1; TRBD2 agrees at 9 bases. Germline V gene lookup returns CDR1 SGHNT and CDR2 YENEEA. Trimming took 4 bases from V and 0 from J; bases not matched to a gene: 13. This CDR3 contains 19 residues. CDR3 in DNA: TGTGCCAGCAGCTCCCTCCCCCCTAGCGGGGTGAACTCCTACAATGAGCAGTTCTTC. It encodes CASSSLPPSGVNSYNEQFF.

About this clonotype itself: A much larger clone sits a single nucleotide away, making a read error possible. The rearrangement links TRBV6-2 or TRBV6-3 to TRBJ2-2, with TRBD2 as a possible D gene (5 bases). Germline V gene data show CDR1 as MNHEY and CDR2 as SVGEGT. The CDR3 length is 14 residues. V shed 8 bases and J shed 4 bases, with 14 bases lying between them. The chain's CDR3 is CASCWRPTTGELFF. The DNA of the CDR3 is TGTGCCAGCTGCTGGAGGCCGACCACCGGGGAGCTGTTTTTT.

Notes on this clonotype: A much larger clone sits a single nucleotide away, making a read error possible. Lacking the conserved final phenylalanine or tryptophan, this CDR3 likely reflects a read error. The chain employs TRBV28 and TRBJ2-7; 9 bases map to TRBD1. The CDR3 covers 13 residues. V lost 6 bases to trimming and J lost 2 bases; unmatched junction nucleotides: 2. Germline V gene sequence: CDR1 MDHEN, CDR2 SYDVKM. The CDR3 reads CASRQGAPYEQYL. The CDR3, as DNA: TGTGCCAGCAGACAGGGGGCTCCCTACGAGCAGTACTTG.

At least ten counts were recorded for this clonotype. The V call is TRBV12-3 or TRBV12-4, the J call TRBJ2-7; D may match TRBD1 or TRBD2 (5 bases each). Deletions cut 5 bases from V and 0 bases from J, with 11 bases between. The CDR3 is 14 residues long. The CDR3 loop reads CASSRDGTSYEQYF. Here the CDR3 DNA reads TGTGCCAGCAGTAGAGATGGGACCTCCTACGAGCAGTACTTC.

The sample holds many counts of this clonotype. This sequence joins TRBV6-5 and TRBJ2-5; no definite D call. The germline CDR1 and CDR2 sequences are MNHEY and SVGAGI. With 0 bases removed from V and 7 bases from J, the gap between germline ends came to 9 bases. The length of the CDR3 is 13 residues. CDR3 loop: CASSYSADGTQYF. The CDR3 nucleotides are TGTGCCAGCAGTTACTCAGCCGATGGGACCCAGTACTTC.

This clonotype was found a few times. The chain couples TRBV14 to TRBJ1-1; the D gene is possibly TRBD1 (6 bases). Germline V CDR1 and CDR2: SGHDN, FVKESK. The CDR3 extends over 14 amino acids. Trimming removed 3 bases at V and 3 bases at J, with 11 bases between. The CDR3 DNA is TGTGCCAGCAGCCAGACAGGCAGCCACACTGAAGCTTTCTTT. The encoded protein is CASSQTGSHTEAFF.

The V call is TRBV12-3 or TRBV12-4, the J call TRBJ2-1; no firm D call. The CDR3 loop spans 12 amino acids. V lost 8 bases and J lost 3, with 8 bases in between. The CDR3 sequence: CASGSDYNEQFF. The CDR3 coding sequence is TGTGCCAGCGGCTCGGACTACAATGAGCAGTTCTTC.

This clonotype was counted at least ten times. The chain couples TRBV28 to TRBJ2-1, with 9 bases fitting TRBD1. After removal of 5 bases from V and 9 bases from J, the junction contained 2 bases not matched to a gene. The V gene's germline CDR1 is MDHEN and CDR2 SYDVKM. The CDR3 sequence is 12 residues long. CDR3 in amino acids: CASSGDRAEQFF. The CDR3 nucleotides read TGTGCCAGCAGTGGGGACAGGGCTGAGCAGTTCTTC.

This clonotype was observed many times. V is TRBV7-2 and J is TRBJ1-5, with a tentative D call TRBD1 (6 bases). CDR1 is SGHTA, CDR2 FQGNSA, per germline. V gave up 3 bases and J gave up 3 bases, with 9 bases separating them. This CDR3 contains 14 residues. CDR3 coding DNA: TGTGCCAGCAGCTTGTGGGACACCAATCAGCCCCAGCATTTT. Protein: CASSLWDTNQPQHF.

This clonotype was counted between two and nine times. J is TRBJ1-4 and V is TRBV20-1; no clear D gene. This CDR3 has 15 amino acids. Germline V gene lookup returns CDR1 DFQATT and CDR2 SNEGSKA (reference sequence). Trimming removed 0 bases from V and 4 bases from J, with 12 bases in between. The CDR3 protein is CSARDPGRSNEKLFF. CDR3 nucleotide sequence: TGCAGTGCTAGAGATCCTGGCAGGAGTAATGAAAAACTGTTTTTT.

This clonotype was seen many times. This chain links TRBV20-1 with TRBJ1-2, with D unclear. Trimming pared 3 bases from V and 4 bases from J, leaving 15 bases between. CDR1 DFQATT and CDR2 SNEGSKA come from the germline V gene (reference sequence). The CDR3 spans 14 residues. The CDR3 here is CSASMPGRAYGYTF. The DNA of the CDR3 is TGCAGTGCTAGTATGCCGGGTAGGGCCTATGGCTACACCTTC.

V gene TRBV10-3 combines with J gene TRBJ1-5; tentative D call: TRBD1 (6 bases). V was shortened by 2 bases and J by 3 bases, with 8 bases between the two germline ends. The germline V gene has CDR1 ENHRY and CDR2 SYGVKD. The CDR3 runs to 14 residues. CDR3 nucleotides: TGTGCCATCAGTGAGGACAGGAACAATCAGCCCCAGCATTTT. This codes for CAISEDRNNQPQHF.

This clonotype was detected ten times or more. The chain combines TRBV28 with TRBJ1-2, with D perhaps matching TRBD1 (6 bases). The V and J ends lost 4 bases and 4 bases respectively, with 16 bases between them. The CDR3 loop spans 15 amino acids. CDR1 and CDR2 from the germline V gene are MDHEN and SYDVKM. Here the CDR3 reads CASSWGGARVYGYTF. The CDR3 region has the DNA TGTGCCAGCAGTTGGGGGGGGGCGAGGGTCTATGGCTACACCTTC.